This T cell receptor (beta chain) emerged from a study of cytomegalovirus exposure and HLA in healthy donors. About this clone: Its matching antigen is unknown.

The PCR contained 60 Vbeta and 13 Jbeta primers. Authors' analysis steps: Unique TCR beta chains numbered about 79 million in a later analysis, with around 10 million shared. TCRdb's table, derived via immunoSEQ multiplex PCR, lists solely in-frame clones and lacks some. That table gives V, J and clone size, and the DNA gave D and trimming. The sample includes 60,000 to 85,000 clones, 70% to 85% of them seen just once. Study results and limitations: CMV antigen specificity was confirmed in vitro for a few CMV-associated chains. DRB1 had the most TCR associations and HLA-C the fewest, a later analysis found, with rates varying by HLA locus. In a later analysis, an Asian-associated ancestry cluster reportedly showed fewer N-insertions than the approximately 660-donor mean.

The CDR3 runs to 14 residues. V was cut by 4 bases and J by 8 bases, with 15 bases left in between. In germline, CDR1 is MNHEY, CDR2 SMNVEV (reference sequence). V and J are TRBV27 and TRBJ2-1; D is perhaps TRBD2 (6 bases). The clonotype was recovered from a man aged 65 to 85 in good health and CMV-seropositive. The sample taken for sequencing was PBMCs. The CDR3 DNA is TGTGCCAGCAGTTCCCGACTAGTTACCCATGAGCAGTTCTTC. Protein sequence: CASSSRLVTHEQFF.